This is a list of T cell receptor beta chains from one sample in a study of vaccination and CD4 T cells after COVID-19. No cognate antigen is known for these TCRs. TCRdb reprocessed the PCR reads with MiXCR, giving one entry per CDR3 protein. In the table there are some 12,000 distinct CDR3 sequences, over 20% of which are singletons. Here the sequenced sample was CD4+ T cells from blood, cultured in vitro, taken before SARS-CoV-2 vaccination. The receptor source for this set is a human donor who received a COVID-19 vaccine. CDR3s leave out the opening cysteine and the closing phenylalanine or tryptophan. Each record gives: V gene, J gene, CDR3 protein.

TRBV6-2/TRBV6-3	TRBJ1-5	ASSRDSNQPQH
TRBV2	TRBJ2-1	ASSDRSSYNEQF
TRBV20-1	TRBJ2-3	SASSAGARVRDTQY
TRBV3-1	TRBJ2-5	ASSPLSGQWVETQY
TRBV5-4	TRBJ1-1	ASSLTGNTEAF
TRBV12-3/TRBV12-4	TRBJ2-3	ASSSLAALDTQY
TRBV29-1	TRBJ1-2	SVDGRGDNYGYT
TRBV6-5	TRBJ1-2	ASSYSTAVENYGYT
TRBV25-1	TRBJ2-7	ASSDNMASGSYEQY
TRBV2	TRBJ2-5	ASNRGLEETQY
TRBV20-1	TRBJ1-1	SARSQAYRTEAF
TRBV20-1	TRBJ2-3	SVGGAGAAQDTQY
TRBV24-1	TRBJ2-5	ATDPMGEETQY
TRBV20-1	TRBJ2-7	SARDSKRASYEQY
TRBV5-1	TRBJ1-2	ASSLKGDGYGYT
TRBV20-1	TRBJ1-5	SARDRQGFSNQPQH
TRBV7-9	TRBJ2-7	ASSLGASGPYEQY
TRBV6-4	TRBJ2-3	ASTENTTTRPADTQY
TRBV7-9	TRBJ1-2	ASSQYHGADYGYT
TRBV12-3/TRBV12-4	TRBJ2-3	ASSLRRGAVNTDTQY
TRBV6-7	TRBJ1-3	ASRSPGRRSSGNTIY
TRBV27	TRBJ1-5	ASSRTVNQPQH
TRBV10-1	TRBJ1-5	ASSSAVNQPQH
TRBV7-2	TRBJ1-1	ASSFGLKASEAF
TRBV5-4	TRBJ2-2	ASGQAGARNTGELF
TRBV15	TRBJ2-5	ATSRAGTGGWETQY
TRBV20-1	TRBJ2-3	SARGTGNPDTQY
TRBV5-1	TRBJ2-1	ASSLRSGDNNEQF
TRBV19	TRBJ1-2	ASTPDGVNIYGYT
TRBV18	TRBJ2-7	VSSPSGGSSYEQY
TRBV12-3/TRBV12-4	TRBJ1-1	ASSLTGQGGEAF
TRBV11-3	TRBJ2-7	ASSTGFSYEQY
TRBV25-1	TRBJ2-6	ASSFGQGLSGANVLT
TRBV12-3/TRBV12-4	TRBJ2-5	ASNGDEQETQY
TRBV18	TRBJ2-2	ASSLSASNTGELF
TRBV2	TRBJ2-2	ASSEYPGELF
TRBV6-1	TRBJ2-1	ASSEYGTGMNEQF
TRBV5-5	TRBJ2-3	ASSLGLREPDTQY